This T cell receptor (beta chain) was retrieved from a study of blood T cell repertoires in COVID-19. On the study more broadly: The samples span acute and convalescent COVID-19 from the United States, Italy and Spain. Sources were T cells, B-cell-depleted T cells, or PBMCs; the material itself was cDNA or gDNA.

Unmatched junction bases numbered 6, after V lost 1 base and J lost 10 bases. The CDR3 covers 15 residues. Germline V gene lookup returns CDR1 MDHEN and CDR2 SYDVKM. As processed by the authors: Using reference gene primer amplification, nucleated cell counts were estimated. Method: immunoSEQ multiplex PCR; TCRdb's copy keeps in-frame clones and lacks some. Clone size and V and J calls were adopted from that table, with D and trimming inferred from the DNA. The profile covers 95,000 to 130,000 clones, with roughly nine tenths appearing a single time and 1.5% to 2% taken by the ten largest. The specimen sequenced was peripheral blood. This receptor was identified in a human donor with active COVID-19. The donor label of this sample is uncertain. The chain uses TRBV28 and TRBJ1-6; 8 positions agree with TRBD1. DNA for the CDR3: TGTGCCAGCAGTTTATATCAGGGGGCAAGCTCACCCCTCCACTTT. It encodes CASSLYQGASSPLHF.